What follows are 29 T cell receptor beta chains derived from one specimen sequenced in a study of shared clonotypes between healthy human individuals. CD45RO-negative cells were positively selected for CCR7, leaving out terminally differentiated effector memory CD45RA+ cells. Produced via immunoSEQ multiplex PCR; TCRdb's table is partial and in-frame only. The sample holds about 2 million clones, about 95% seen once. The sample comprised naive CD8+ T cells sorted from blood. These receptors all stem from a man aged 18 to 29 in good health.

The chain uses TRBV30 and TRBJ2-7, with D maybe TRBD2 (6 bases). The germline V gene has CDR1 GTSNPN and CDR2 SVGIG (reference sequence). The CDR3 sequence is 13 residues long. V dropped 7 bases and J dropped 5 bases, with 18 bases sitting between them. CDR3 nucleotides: TGTGCCTCGGAGGGGACGTTGCTGCACGAGCAGTACTTC. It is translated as CASEGTLLHEQYF.

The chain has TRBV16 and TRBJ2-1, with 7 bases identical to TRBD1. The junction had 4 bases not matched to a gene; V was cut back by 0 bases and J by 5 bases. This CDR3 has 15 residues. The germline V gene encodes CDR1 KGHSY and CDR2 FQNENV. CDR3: CASSQSWDRNNEQFF. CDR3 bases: TGTGCCAGCAGCCAATCCTGGGACAGAAACAATGAGCAGTTCTTC.

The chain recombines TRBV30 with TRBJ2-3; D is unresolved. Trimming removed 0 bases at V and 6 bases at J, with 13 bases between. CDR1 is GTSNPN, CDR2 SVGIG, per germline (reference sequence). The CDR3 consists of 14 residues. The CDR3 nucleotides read TGTGCCTGGAGTGTCATCTCCCCCCCGGATACGCAGTATTTT. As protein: CAWSVISPPDTQYF.

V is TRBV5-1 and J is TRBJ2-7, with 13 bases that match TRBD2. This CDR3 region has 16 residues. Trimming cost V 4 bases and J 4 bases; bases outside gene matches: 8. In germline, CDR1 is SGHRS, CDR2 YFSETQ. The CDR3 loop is CASSAGLAGLNYEQYF. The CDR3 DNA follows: TGCGCCAGCAGCGCGGGACTAGCGGGACTCAATTACGAGCAGTACTTC.

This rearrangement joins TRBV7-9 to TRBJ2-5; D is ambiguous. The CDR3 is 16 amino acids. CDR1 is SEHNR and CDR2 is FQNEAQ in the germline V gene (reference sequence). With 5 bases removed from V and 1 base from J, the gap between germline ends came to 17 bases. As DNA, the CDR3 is TGTGCCAGCAGCGATACCATTGAGTCCAGCCAAGAGACCCAGTACTTC. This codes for CASSDTIESSQETQYF.

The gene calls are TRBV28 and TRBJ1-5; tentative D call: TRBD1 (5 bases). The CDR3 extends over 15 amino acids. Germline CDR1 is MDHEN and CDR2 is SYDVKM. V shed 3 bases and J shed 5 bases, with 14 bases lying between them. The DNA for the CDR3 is TGTGCCAGCAGTTTCCCCCGGGCGGGGGATCAGCCCCAGCATTTT. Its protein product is CASSFPRAGDQPQHF.

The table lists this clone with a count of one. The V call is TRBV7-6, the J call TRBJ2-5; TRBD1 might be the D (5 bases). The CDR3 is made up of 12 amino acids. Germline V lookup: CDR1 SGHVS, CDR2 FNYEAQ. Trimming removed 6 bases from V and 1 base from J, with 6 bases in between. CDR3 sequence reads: CASRQGQETQYF. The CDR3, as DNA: TGTGCCAGCAGGCAGGGCCAAGAGACCCAGTACTTC.

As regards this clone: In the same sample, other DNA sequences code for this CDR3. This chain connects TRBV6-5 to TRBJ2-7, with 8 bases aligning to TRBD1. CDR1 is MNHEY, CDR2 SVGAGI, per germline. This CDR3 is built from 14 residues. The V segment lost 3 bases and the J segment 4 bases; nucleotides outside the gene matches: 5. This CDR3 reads CASSYRGQGYEQYF. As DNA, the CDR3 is TGTGCCAGCAGTTATCGTGGACAGGGTTACGAGCAGTACTTC.

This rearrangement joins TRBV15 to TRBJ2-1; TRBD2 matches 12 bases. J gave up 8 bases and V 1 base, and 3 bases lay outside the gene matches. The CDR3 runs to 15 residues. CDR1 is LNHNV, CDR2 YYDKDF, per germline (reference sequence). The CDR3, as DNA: TGTGCCACCAGCAGAGGCCTAGCGGGAGGGGATGAGCAGTTCTTC. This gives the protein CATSRGLAGGDEQFF.

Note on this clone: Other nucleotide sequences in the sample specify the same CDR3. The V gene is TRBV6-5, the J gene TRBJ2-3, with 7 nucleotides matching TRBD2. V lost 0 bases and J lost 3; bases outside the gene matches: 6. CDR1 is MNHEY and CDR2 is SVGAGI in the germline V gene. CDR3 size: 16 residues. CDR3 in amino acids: CASSYSAGERTDTQYF. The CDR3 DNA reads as TGTGCCAGCAGTTACTCCGCGGGAGAGAGGACAGATACGCAGTATTTT.

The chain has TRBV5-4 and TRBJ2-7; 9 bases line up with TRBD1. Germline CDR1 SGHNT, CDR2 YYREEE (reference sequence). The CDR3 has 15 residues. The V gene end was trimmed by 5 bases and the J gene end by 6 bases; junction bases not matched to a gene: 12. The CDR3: CASRDRGSALGEQYF. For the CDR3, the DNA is TGTGCCAGCAGGGACAGGGGATCGGCCCTCGGCGAGCAGTACTTC.

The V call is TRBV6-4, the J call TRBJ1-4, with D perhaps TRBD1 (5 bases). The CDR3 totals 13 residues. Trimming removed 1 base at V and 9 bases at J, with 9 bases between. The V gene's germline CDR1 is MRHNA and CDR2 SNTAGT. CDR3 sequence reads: CASSDYPGQKLFF. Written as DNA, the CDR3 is TGTGCCAGCAGTGACTATCCGGGGCAAAAACTGTTTTTT.

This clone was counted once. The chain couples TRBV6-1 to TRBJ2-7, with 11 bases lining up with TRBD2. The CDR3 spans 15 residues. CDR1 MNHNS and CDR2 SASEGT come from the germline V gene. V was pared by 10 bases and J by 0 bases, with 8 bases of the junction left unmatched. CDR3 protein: CATGLAGPRSYEQYF. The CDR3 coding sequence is TGTGCCACCGGACTAGCGGGTCCTCGCTCCTACGAGCAGTACTTC.

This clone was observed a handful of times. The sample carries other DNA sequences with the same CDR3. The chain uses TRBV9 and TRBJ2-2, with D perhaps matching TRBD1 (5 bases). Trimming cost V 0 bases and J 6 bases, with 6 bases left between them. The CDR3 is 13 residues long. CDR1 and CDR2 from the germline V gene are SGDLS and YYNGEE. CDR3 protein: CASSVGGSGELFF. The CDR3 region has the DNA TGTGCCAGCAGCGTAGGGGGCTCCGGGGAGCTGTTTTTT.

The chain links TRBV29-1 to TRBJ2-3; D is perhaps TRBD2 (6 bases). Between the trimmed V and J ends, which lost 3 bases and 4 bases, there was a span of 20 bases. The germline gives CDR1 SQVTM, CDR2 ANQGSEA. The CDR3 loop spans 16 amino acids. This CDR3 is CSVENGDGRFPDTQYF. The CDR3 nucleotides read TGCAGCGTTGAGAACGGAGACGGGAGATTCCCAGATACGCAGTATTTT.

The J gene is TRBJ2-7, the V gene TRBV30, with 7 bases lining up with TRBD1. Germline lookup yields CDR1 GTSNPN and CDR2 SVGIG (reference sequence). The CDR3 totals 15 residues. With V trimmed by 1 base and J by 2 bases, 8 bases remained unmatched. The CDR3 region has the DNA TGTGCCTGGAGTGGGGACAGCGAGCCAACCTACGAGCAGTACTTC. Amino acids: CAWSGDSEPTYEQYF.

CDR3 residues: CASSLEASAYEQYF. The CDR3 DNA sequence: TGTGCCAGCAGCTTAGAGGCCAGCGCCTACGAGCAGTACTTC. V usage is TRBV7-2 and J usage is TRBJ2-7; D gene uncertain. Germline loops: CDR1 SGHTA, CDR2 FQGNSA. This CDR3 is built from 14 residues. Between the trimmed V and J ends, which lost 1 base and 2 bases, there was a span of 9 bases.

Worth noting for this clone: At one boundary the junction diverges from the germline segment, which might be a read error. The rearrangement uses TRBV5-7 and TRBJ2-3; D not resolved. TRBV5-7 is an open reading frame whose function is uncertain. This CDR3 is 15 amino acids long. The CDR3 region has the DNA TGTGCCAGCAGCTTGTTCTGGAAGCCTGAAGATACGCGGTATTTT. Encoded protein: CASSLFWKPEDTRYF.

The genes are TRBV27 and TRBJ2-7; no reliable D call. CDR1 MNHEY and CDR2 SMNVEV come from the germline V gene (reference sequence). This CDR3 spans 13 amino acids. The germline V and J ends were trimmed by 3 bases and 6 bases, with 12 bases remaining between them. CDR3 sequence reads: CASSFSLLSEQYF. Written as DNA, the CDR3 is TGTGCCAGCAGTTTTTCCCTCTTGAGCGAGCAGTACTTC.

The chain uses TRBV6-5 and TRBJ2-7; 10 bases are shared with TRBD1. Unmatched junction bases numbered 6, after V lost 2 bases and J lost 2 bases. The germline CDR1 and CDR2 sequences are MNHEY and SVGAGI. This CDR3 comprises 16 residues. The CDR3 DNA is TGTGCCAGCAGTTACCCGGGACAGGGGAAGACCTACGAGCAGTACTTC. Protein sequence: CASSYPGQGKTYEQYF.

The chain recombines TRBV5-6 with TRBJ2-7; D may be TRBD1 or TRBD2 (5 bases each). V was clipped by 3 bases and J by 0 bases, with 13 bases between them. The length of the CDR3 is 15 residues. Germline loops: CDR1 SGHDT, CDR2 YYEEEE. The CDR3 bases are TGTGCCAGCAGCTGGGGGACGCGGAACTCCTACGAGCAGTACTTC. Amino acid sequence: CASSWGTRNSYEQYF.

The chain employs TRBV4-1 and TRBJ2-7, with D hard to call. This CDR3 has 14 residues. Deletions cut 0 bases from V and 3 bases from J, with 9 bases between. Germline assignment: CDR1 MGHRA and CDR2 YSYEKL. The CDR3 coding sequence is TGCGCCAGCAGCCAAGAGTCCCCGGGCTACGAGCAGTACTTC. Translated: CASSQESPGYEQYF.

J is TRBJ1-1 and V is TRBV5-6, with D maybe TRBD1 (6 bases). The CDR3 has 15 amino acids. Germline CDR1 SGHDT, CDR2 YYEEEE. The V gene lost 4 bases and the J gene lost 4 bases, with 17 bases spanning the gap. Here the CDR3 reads CASSHLQGLSTEAFF. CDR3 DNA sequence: TGTGCCAGCAGCCACTTACAGGGCTTGAGCACTGAAGCTTTCTTT.

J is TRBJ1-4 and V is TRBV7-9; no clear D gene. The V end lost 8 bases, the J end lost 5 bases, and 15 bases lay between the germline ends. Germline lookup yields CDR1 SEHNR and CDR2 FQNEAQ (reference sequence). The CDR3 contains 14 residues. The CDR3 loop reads CASSMTGGNEKLFF. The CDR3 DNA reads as TGTGCCAGCTCTATGACTGGAGGAAATGAAAAACTGTTTTTT.

CDR3 loop: CASSVGQAWPYEQYF. The DNA for the CDR3 is TGTGCCAGCAGCGTTGGCCAGGCCTGGCCCTACGAGCAGTACTTC. The V gene is TRBV9, the J gene TRBJ2-7, with no clear D. With 2 bases removed from V and 2 bases from J, the gap between germline ends came to 14 bases. This CDR3 contains 15 residues. Germline V gene sequence: CDR1 SGDLS, CDR2 YYNGEE.

CDR3 DNA: TGTGCCAGCAGCGTAAGACTAGCGGGAGCGGACAATGAGCAGTTCTTC. It specifies CASSVRLAGADNEQFF. The V call is TRBV7-9, the J call TRBJ2-1, with TRBD2 identical over 12 bases. CDR1 SEHNR and CDR2 FQNEAQ come from the germline V gene (reference sequence). The V segment lost 5 bases and the J segment 5 bases; nucleotides outside the gene matches: 7. CDR3 size: 16 residues.

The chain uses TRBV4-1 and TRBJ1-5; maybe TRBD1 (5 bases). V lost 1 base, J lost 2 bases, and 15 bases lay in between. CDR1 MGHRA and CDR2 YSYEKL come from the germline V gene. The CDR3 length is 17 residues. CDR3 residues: CASSQVEVGGGNQPQHF. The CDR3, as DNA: TGCGCCAGCAGCCAAGTCGAGGTTGGGGGAGGCAATCAGCCCCAGCATTTT.

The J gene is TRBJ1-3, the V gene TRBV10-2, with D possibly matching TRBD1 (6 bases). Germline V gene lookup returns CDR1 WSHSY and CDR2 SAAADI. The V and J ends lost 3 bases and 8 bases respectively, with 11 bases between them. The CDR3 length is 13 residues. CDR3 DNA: TGCGCCAGCAGTGAATGGGGGGCGGACACCATATATTTT. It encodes CASSEWGADTIYF.

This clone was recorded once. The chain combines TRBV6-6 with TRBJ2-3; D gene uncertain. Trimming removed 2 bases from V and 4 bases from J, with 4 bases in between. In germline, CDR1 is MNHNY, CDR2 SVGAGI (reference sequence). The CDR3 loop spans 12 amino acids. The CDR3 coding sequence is TGTGCCAGCAGTTACCTCTCAGATACGCAGTATTTT. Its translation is CASSYLSDTQYF.